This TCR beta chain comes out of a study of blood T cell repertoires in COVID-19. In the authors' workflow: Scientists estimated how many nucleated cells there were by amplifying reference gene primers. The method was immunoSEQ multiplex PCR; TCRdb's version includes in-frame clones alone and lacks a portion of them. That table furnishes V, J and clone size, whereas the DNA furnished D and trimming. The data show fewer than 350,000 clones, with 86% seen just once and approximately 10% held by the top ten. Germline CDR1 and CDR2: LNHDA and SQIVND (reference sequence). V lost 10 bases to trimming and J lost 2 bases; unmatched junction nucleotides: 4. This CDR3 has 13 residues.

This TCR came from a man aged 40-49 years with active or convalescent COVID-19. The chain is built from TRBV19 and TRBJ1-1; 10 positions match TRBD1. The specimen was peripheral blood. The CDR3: CATWDRGNTEAFF. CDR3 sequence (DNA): TGTGCCACTTGGGACAGGGGAAACACTGAAGCTTTCTTT.